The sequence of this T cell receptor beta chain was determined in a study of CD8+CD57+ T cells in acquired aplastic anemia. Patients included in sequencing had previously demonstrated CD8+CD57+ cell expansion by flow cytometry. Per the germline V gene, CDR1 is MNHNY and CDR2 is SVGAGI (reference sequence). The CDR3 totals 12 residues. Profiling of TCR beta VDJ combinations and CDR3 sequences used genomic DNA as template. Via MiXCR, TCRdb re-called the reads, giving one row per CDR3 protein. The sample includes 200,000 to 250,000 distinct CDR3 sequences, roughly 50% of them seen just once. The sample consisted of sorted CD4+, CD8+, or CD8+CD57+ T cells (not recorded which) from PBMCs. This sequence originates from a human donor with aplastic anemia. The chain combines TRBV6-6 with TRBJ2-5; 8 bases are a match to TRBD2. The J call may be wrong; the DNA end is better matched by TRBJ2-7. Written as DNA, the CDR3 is TGTGCCACGGGCGGGGGGCCCGACGAGCAGTACTTC. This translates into CATGGGPDEQYF.